A single sample is the source of the 7 T cell receptor beta chains below, sequenced in a study of T-cell memory formation after mild COVID-19. TCRdb re-called the 5' RACE reads with MiXCR, one entry per CDR3 protein. This table has about 340,000 distinct CDR3 sequences, about 20% appearing once. What was sequenced was PBMCs or a T cell subset sorted from them (not recorded which). The receptors here all came from a man aged 18 to 29 who had mild COVID-19 (a few samples of this study predate the infection). Cell type and time point are not known.

The table lists this clonotype with a few counts. This chain links TRBV7-8 with TRBJ2-7; D uncertain. CDR1 is SGHVS, CDR2 FQNEAQ, per germline. The V end lost 2 bases, the J end lost 5 bases, and 10 bases lay between the germline ends. This CDR3 is 13 amino acids long. In DNA form, the CDR3 reads TGTGCCAGCAGCTTACGCCCATCCCACGAGCAGTACGTC. It encodes CASSLRPSHEQYV.

This clonotype has only a few counts. V gene TRBV7-3 combines with J gene TRBJ2-3; D call uncertain. V was clipped by 0 bases and J by 0 bases, with 7 bases between them. This CDR3 is built from 15 residues. Looked up from germline, CDR1 is SGHTA and CDR2 is FQGTGA. The CDR3 nucleotides read TGTGCCAGCAGCTTAACCCACATCAGCACAGATACGCAGTATTTT. Translation gives CASSLTHISTDTQYF.

This rearrangement joins TRBV27 to TRBJ1-1; no clear D gene. V was trimmed by 5 bases and J by 2 bases, leaving 18 bases between them. The CDR3 runs to 16 residues. CDR1 and CDR2 (germline): MNHEY, SMNVEV (reference sequence). CDR3 protein: CASSQSPRHSNTEAFF. The CDR3 nucleotides read TGTGCCAGCAGTCAAAGCCCACGTCATAGCAACACTGAAGCTTTCTTT.

This clonotype was counted a few times. The chain has TRBV9 and TRBJ1-1; D unresolved. This CDR3 contains 15 residues. CDR1 SGDLS and CDR2 YYNGEE come from the germline V gene. Trimming pared 5 bases from V and 3 bases from J, leaving 17 bases between. The CDR3, as DNA: TGTGCCAGCAGTAGACCCTCTACCGGGGACACTGAAGCTTTCTTT. Amino acids: CASSRPSTGDTEAFF.

CDR3 sequence (DNA): TGTGCCAGCAGCTTGCTGGCAGTGAACATTCAGTACTTC. Encoded protein: CASSLLAVNIQYF. V and J are TRBV7-2 and TRBJ2-4, with no clear D. The CDR3 sequence is 13 residues long. The V gene lost 3 bases and the J gene lost 7 bases, with 10 bases spanning the gap. Germline assignment: CDR1 SGHTA and CDR2 FQGNSA.

V gene TRBV4-1 combines with J gene TRBJ1-6; the match to TRBD1 covers 7 bases. J lost 0 bases, V lost 3 bases, and 5 bases had no gene match. This CDR3 contains 17 residues. Germline V CDR1 and CDR2: MGHRA, YSYEKL. The CDR3 sequence is CASSQWTGRSYNSPLHF. The CDR3 DNA follows: TGCGCCAGCAGCCAGTGGACAGGTCGCTCCTATAATTCACCCCTCCACTTT.

J is TRBJ2-1 and V is TRBV7-3; D gene uncertain. There are 13 residues in the CDR3. V was shortened by 1 base and J by 2 bases, with 3 bases between the two germline ends. Germline values: CDR1 SGHTA, CDR2 FQGTGA. CDR3 DNA sequence: TGTGCCAGCAGCTTAAACACCTACAATGAGCAGTTCTTC. Amino acid sequence: CASSLNTYNEQFF.